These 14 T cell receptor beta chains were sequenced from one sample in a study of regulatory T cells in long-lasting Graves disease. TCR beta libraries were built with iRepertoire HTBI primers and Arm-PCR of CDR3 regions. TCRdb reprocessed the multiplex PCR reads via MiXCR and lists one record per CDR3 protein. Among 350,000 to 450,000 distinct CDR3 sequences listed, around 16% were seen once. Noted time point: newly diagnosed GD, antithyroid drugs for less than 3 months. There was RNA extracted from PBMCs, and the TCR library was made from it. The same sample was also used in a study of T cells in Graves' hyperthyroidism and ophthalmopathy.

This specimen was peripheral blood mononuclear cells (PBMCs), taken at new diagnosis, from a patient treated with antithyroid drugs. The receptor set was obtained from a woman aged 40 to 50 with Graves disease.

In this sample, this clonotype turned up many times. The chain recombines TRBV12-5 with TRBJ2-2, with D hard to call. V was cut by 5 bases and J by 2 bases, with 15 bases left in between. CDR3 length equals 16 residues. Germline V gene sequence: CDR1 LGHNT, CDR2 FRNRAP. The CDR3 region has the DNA TGTGCTAGTGGTCCCCACTCCACTCTTAACACCGGGGAGCTGTTTTTT. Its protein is CASGPHSTLNTGELFF.

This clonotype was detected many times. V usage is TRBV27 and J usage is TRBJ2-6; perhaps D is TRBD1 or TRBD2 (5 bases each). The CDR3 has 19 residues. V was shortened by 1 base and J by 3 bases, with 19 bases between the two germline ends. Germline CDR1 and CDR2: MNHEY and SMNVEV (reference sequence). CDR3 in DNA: TGTGCCAGCAGTTTATTTGATCCCTCCCCGGGGCTTGGGGCCAACGTCCTGACTTTC. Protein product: CASSLFDPSPGLGANVLTF.

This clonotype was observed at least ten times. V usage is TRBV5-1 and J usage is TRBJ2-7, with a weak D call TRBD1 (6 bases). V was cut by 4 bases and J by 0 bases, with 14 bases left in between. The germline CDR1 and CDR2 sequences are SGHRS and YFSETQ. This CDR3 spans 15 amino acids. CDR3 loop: CASSPRQATSYEQYF. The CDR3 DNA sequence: TGCGCCAGCAGCCCCAGACAGGCCACCTCCTACGAGCAGTACTTC.

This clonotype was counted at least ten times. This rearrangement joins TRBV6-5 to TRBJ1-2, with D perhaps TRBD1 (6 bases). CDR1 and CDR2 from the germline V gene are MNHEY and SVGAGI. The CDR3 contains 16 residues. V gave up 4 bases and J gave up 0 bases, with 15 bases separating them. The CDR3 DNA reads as TGTGCCAGCAGTTGGGTACAGGGTTTAGCTAACTATGGCTACACCTTC. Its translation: CASSWVQGLANYGYTF.

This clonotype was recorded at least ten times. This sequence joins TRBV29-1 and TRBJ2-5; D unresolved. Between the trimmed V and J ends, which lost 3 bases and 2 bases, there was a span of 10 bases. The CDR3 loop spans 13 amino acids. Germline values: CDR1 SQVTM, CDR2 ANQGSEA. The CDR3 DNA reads TGCAGCGTTGACCCTCAACAGCAAGAGACCCAGTACTTC. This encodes CSVDPQQQETQYF.

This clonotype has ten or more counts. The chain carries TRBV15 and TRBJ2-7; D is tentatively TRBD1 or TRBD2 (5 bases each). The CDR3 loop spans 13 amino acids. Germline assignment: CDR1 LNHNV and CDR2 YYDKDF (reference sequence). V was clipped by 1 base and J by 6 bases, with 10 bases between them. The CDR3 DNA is TGTGCCACCAGCAGAGGTTGGGACCGCGAGCAGTACTTC. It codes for CATSRGWDREQYF.

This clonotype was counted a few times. The CDR3 bases are TGTGCCAGCAGCCAACAAAATCAGCCCCAGCATTTT. Protein sequence: CASSQQNQPQHF. The chain employs TRBV13 and TRBJ1-5; D is ambiguous. V was pared by 5 bases and J by 4 bases, with 6 bases between. This CDR3 region has 12 residues. Germline V lookup: CDR1 PRHDT, CDR2 FYEKMQ (reference sequence).

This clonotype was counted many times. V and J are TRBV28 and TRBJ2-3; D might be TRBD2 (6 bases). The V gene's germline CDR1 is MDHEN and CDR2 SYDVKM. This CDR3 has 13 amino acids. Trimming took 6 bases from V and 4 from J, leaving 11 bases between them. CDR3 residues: CASSIAGSDTQYF. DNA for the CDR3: TGTGCCAGCAGCATCGCGGGGTCAGATACGCAGTATTTT.

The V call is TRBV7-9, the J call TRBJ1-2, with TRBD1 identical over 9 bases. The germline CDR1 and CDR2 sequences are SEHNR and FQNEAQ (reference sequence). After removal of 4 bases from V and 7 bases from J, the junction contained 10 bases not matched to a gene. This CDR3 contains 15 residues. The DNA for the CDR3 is TGTGCCAGCAGCTACGGACAGGGGAGGCTAGGTGGCTACACCTTC. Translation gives CASSYGQGRLGGYTF. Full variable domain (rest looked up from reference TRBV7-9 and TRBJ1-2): DTGVSQNPRHKITKRGQNVTFRCDPISEHNRLYWYRQTLGQGPEFLTYFQNEAQLEKSRLLSDRFSAERPKGSFSTLEIQRTEQGDSAMYLCASSYGQGRLGGYTFGSGTRLTVV.

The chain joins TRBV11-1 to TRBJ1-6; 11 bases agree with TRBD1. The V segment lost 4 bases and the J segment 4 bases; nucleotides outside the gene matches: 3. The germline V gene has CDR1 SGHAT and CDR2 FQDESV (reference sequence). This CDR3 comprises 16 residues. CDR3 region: CASSSRDRGYNSPLHF. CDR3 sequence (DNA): TGTGCCAGCAGCTCCCGGGACAGGGGGTATAATTCACCCCTCCACTTT.

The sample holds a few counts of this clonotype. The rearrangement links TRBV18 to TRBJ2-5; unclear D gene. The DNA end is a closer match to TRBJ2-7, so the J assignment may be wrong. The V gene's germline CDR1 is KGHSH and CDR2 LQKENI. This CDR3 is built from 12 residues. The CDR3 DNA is TGTGCCAGCTCCCCGGAACCGTACGAGCAGTACTTC. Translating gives CASSPEPYEQYF.

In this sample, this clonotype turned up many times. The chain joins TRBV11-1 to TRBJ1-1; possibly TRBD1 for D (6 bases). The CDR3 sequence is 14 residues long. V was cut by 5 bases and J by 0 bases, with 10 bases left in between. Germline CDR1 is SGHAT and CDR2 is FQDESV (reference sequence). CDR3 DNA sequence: TGTGCCAGCAGCCTAGGGACACTGAACACTGAAGCTTTCTTT. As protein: CASSLGTLNTEAFF.

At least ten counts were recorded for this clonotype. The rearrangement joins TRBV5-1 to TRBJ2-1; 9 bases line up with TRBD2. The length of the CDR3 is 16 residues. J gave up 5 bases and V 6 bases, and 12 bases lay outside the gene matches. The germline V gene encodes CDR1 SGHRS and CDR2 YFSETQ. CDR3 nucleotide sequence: TGCGCCAGCATCCCCTTTAGTAGCGGGAGCCACAATGAGCAGTTCTTC. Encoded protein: CASIPFSSGSHNEQFF.

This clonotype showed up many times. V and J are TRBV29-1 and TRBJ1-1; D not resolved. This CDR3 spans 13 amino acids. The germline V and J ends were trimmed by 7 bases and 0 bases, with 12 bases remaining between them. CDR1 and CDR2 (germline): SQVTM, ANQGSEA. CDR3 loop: CSASLGMNTEAFF. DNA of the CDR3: TGCAGCGCTTCCTTGGGGATGAACACTGAAGCTTTCTTT.